This TCR beta chain comes out of a study of post-analysis software for immune sequencing data. Study-wide points: In patients, TRBV5-6, TRBV5-1 and TRBV20-1 belonged to roughly five TRBV segments found more frequently than in controls.

Trimming at V came to 2 bases and at J to 2 bases, leaving 5 bases not matched to a gene. The CDR3 loop spans 15 amino acids. Germline V lookup: CDR1 SGHRS, CDR2 YFSETQ. This clonotype turned up a few times. Its antigen is currently unknown. The TCR beta cDNA libraries carried unique molecular identifiers. MiXCR was run by TCRdb on the PCR reads, yielding one entry per CDR3 protein. The sample yields roughly 870,000 distinct CDR3 sequences, approximately 53% seen once. The material sequenced was blood. This clonotype was sampled from a girl between 10 and 17 years old with multiple sclerosis. The chain combines TRBV5-1 with TRBJ2-3; 7 bases match TRBD2. CDR3 residues: CASSLGLVHTDTQYF. The CDR3 nucleotides are TGCGCCAGCAGCTTAGGACTAGTCCACACAGATACGCAGTATTTT.